A single sample gave rise to the 27 T cell receptor beta chains below, sequenced in a study of response to subunit inactivated influenza vaccine. A single record per CDR3 protein comes from TCRdb applying MiXCR to the RT-PCR reads. In the table there are a few hundred thousand distinct CDR3 sequences, 13% to 15% of which are singletons. The sequenced sample was PBMCs from blood, obtained 11 to 12 days after vaccination. These receptor sequences come from a man in his fifties who received an inactivated influenza vaccine.

This clonotype was recorded at least ten times. The V gene is TRBV18, the J gene TRBJ2-7; 8 bases fit TRBD1. Germline CDR1 KGHSH, CDR2 LQKENI. The CDR3 sequence is 15 residues long. Losses at the gene ends were 0 bases for V and 2 bases for J; bases not matched to a gene: 3. CDR3 coding DNA: TGTGCCAGCTCACCACCGACAGGGGTGGCCTACGAGCAGTACTTC. It encodes CASSPPTGVAYEQYF.

The V and J genes are TRBV9 and TRBJ2-2; TRBD2 agrees at 9 bases. Per germline, CDR1 SGDLS and CDR2 YYNGEE. V gave up 3 bases and J gave up 5 bases; unmatched junction bases: 8. CDR3 length equals 16 residues. The CDR3 DNA reads TGTGCCAGCAGCGCTCTACTAGCGGGCGGAACCGGGGAGCTGTTTTTT. It translates to CASSALLAGGTGELFF.

This clonotype has a handful of counts. The chain couples TRBV5-8 to TRBJ2-7; D not resolved. The length of the CDR3 is 12 residues. V shed 4 bases and J shed 3 bases, with 8 bases lying between them. Germline V gives CDR1 SGHTS, CDR2 YDEGEE. The chain's CDR3 is CASSLSIYEQYF. Here the CDR3 DNA reads TGTGCCAGCAGCCTATCTATCTACGAGCAGTACTTC.

The chain has TRBV18 and TRBJ2-5; no clear D gene. Germline CDR1 KGHSH, CDR2 LQKENI. V was pared by 5 bases and J by 4 bases, with 14 bases between. CDR3 length: 14 amino acids. For the CDR3, the DNA is TGTGCCAGCTCATCAAGATCGGAAGGAGAGACCCAGTACTTC. It yields the protein CASSSRSEGETQYF.

This clonotype was counted only a few times. The CDR3 spells CATQGGLEAGELFF. The DNA of the CDR3 is TGTGCCACCCAGGGGGGACTAGAGGCCGGGGAGCTGTTTTTT. The chain employs TRBV6-1 and TRBJ2-2; possible D gene TRBD2, 8 bases. The CDR3 is made up of 14 amino acids. The V gene's germline CDR1 is MNHNS and CDR2 SASEGT. The V end lost 10 bases, the J end lost 6 bases, and 18 bases lay between the germline ends.

V gene TRBV7-3 combines with J gene TRBJ1-4; TRBD1 is a possible D gene (5 bases). CDR3 length: 15 residues. Germline loops: CDR1 SGHTA, CDR2 FQGTGA. V was pared by 5 bases and J by 3 bases, with 13 bases between. CDR3 protein: CASSPTGRPNEKLFF. The CDR3 DNA sequence: TGTGCCAGCAGCCCCACAGGTCGGCCTAATGAAAAACTGTTTTTT.

This chain joins TRBV18 and TRBJ2-5, with TRBD1 matching over 7 bases. This CDR3 comprises 14 residues. The J segment lost 5 bases and the V segment lost 5 bases, leaving 8 bases of the junction unmatched. CDR1 is KGHSH and CDR2 is LQKENI in the germline V gene. CDR3 bases: TGTGCCAGCTCAGAAAGGACAGGACGCGAGACCCAGTACTTC. Translating gives CASSERTGRETQYF.

This chain uses TRBV20-1 with TRBJ2-3, with TRBD1 matching over 8 bases. Germline V gives CDR1 DFQATT, CDR2 SNEGSKA (reference sequence). The V segment lost 6 bases and the J segment 6 bases; nucleotides outside the gene matches: 23. The CDR3 has 18 residues. DNA for the CDR3: TGCAGTGCCGCAAATGCAGGGGGCTTGGCGGGGTCCAGGGATACGCAGTATTTT. Translating it yields CSAANAGGLAGSRDTQYF.

This clonotype was seen a few times. The CDR3 sequence: CASSKTTDTQYF. CDR3 bases: TGTGCCAGCAGTAAAACTACAGATACGCAGTATTTT. The gene calls are TRBV12-3 or TRBV12-4 and TRBJ2-3; D unresolved. The CDR3 runs to 12 residues. V was cut by 5 bases and J by 3 bases, with 6 bases left in between.

This clonotype was seen at least ten times. The chain joins TRBV28 to TRBJ2-5; no definite D call. Looked up from germline, CDR1 is MDHEN and CDR2 is SYDVKM. Trimming removed 5 bases at V and 0 bases at J, with 4 bases between. The length of the CDR3 is 12 residues. As DNA, the CDR3 is TGTGCCAGCAGTGTATACCAAGAGACCCAGTACTTC. Its translation: CASSVYQETQYF.

The rearrangement joins TRBV10-3 to TRBJ1-6, with a tentative D call TRBD1 (6 bases). The CDR3 is 15 residues long. The germline V gene encodes CDR1 ENHRY and CDR2 SYGVKD. Trimming stripped 2 bases from V and 9 bases from J, with 14 bases between. The CDR3, as DNA: TGTGCCATCAGTGAGGAACAGGGAGTTGGTTCACCCCTCCACTTT. Translation gives CAISEEQGVGSPLHF.

This clonotype was seen only a few times. The chain combines TRBV24-1 with TRBJ2-1, with D uncertain. Trimming removed 3 bases at V and 0 bases at J, with 11 bases between. Per the germline V gene, CDR1 is KGHDR and CDR2 is SFDVKD. This CDR3 has 16 residues. CDR3 sequence: CATSDASPSSYNEQFF. CDR3 in DNA: TGTGCCACCAGTGATGCCAGTCCTAGCTCCTACAATGAGCAGTTCTTC.

This CDR3 is CSVEMTNRGEQYF. In nucleotides, the CDR3 is TGCAGCGTTGAGATGACAAACAGGGGCGAGCAGTACTTC. The gene calls are TRBV29-1 and TRBJ2-7; 7 bases map to TRBD1. The length of the CDR3 is 13 residues. V lost 3 bases, J lost 6 bases, and 8 bases stayed unmatched. Germline-derived CDR1 and CDR2 are SQVTM and ANQGSEA.

This clonotype was seen only a few times. CDR3 DNA: TGTGCCAGCAGCAAATGGGGTTCAGGCAATCAGCCCCAGCATTTT. As protein: CASSKWGSGNQPQHF. J is TRBJ1-5 and V is TRBV5-6; D is ambiguous. The V end was cut by 4 bases, the J end by 2 bases, with 13 bases between. The CDR3 is 15 amino acids. Germline CDR1 reads SGHDT; CDR2 reads YYEEEE.

V is TRBV30 and J is TRBJ2-7, with D perhaps being TRBD1 or TRBD2 (7 bases each). V gave up 3 bases and J gave up 6 bases, with 15 bases separating them. The CDR3 length is 13 residues. CDR1 and CDR2 (germline): GTSNPN, SVGIG (reference sequence). This chain's CDR3 is CAWSSTGEGEQYF. CDR3 coding DNA: TGTGCCTGGAGCAGTACAGGGGAGGGCGAGCAGTACTTC.

In its sample, this clonotype was seen a few times. The V call is TRBV20-1, the J call TRBJ1-5, with D unclear. Trimming removed 2 bases at V and 3 bases at J, with 11 bases between. The CDR3 loop spans 14 amino acids. Germline values: CDR1 DFQATT, CDR2 SNEGSKA (reference sequence). CDR3 loop: CSARNVAFNQPQHF. DNA of the CDR3: TGCAGTGCTAGAAATGTAGCGTTCAATCAGCCCCAGCATTTT.

The chain joins TRBV5-1 to TRBJ1-2; TRBD1 aligns across 10 bases. Germline trimming cut 4 bases from V and 6 bases from J; bases unmatched to any gene: 6. CDR3 length: 14 residues. Germline V lookup: CDR1 SGHRS, CDR2 YFSETQ. The CDR3 nucleotides are TGCGCCAGCAGCGCACCCGGGACAGGGGATGGCTACACCTTC. It specifies CASSAPGTGDGYTF.

The gene calls are TRBV20-1 and TRBJ2-7, with TRBD2 matching 8 bases. Trimming took 5 bases from V and 2 from J; bases not matched to a gene: 5. The CDR3 covers 13 residues. CDR1 and CDR2 (germline): DFQATT, SNEGSKA (reference sequence). CDR3 sequence: CSAVLAVTYEQYF. CDR3 nucleotide sequence: TGCAGTGCTGTACTAGCGGTAACCTACGAGCAGTACTTC.

The table lists this clonotype with many counts. The rearrangement uses TRBV29-1 and TRBJ2-5; the D gene is possibly TRBD1 (6 bases). The germline V gene has CDR1 SQVTM and CDR2 ANQGSEA. Trimming took off 4 bases at V and 5 bases at J, with 11 bases between the two ends. The CDR3 runs 12 residues. The CDR3 region has the DNA TGCAGCGTTGTGTTTCAGGGGGAGACCCAGTACTTC. Amino acids: CSVVFQGETQYF. The variable domain in full, completed from reference TRBV29-1 and TRBJ2-5, reads SAVISQKPSRDICQRGTSLTIQCQVDSQVTMMFWYRQQPGQSLTLIATANQGSEATYESGFVIDKFPISRPNLTFSTLTVSNMSPEDSSIYLCSVVFQGETQYFGPGTRLLVL.

This clonotype was recorded a few times. This rearrangement joins TRBV12-5 to TRBJ2-7, with D possibly being TRBD1 (6 bases). CDR1 is LGHNT, CDR2 FRNRAP, per germline. Trimming took 4 bases from V and 1 from J, leaving 17 bases between them. The CDR3 is made up of 16 amino acids. The CDR3 here is CASGSPKDRSSYEQYF. CDR3 in DNA: TGTGCTAGTGGTTCCCCTAAAGACAGGTCTTCCTACGAGCAGTACTTC.

Notes on this clonotype: At one end the junction does not follow the germline gene, possibly because of a read error. This chain uses TRBV9 with TRBJ2-3, with TRBD2 matching 9 bases. CDR1 and CDR2 (germline): SGDLS, YYNGEE. CDR3 size: 16 residues. CDR3 nucleotide sequence: TGTGCCAGCAGCGTCGGGATTAGCGGGAGCATAGATACGCAGTATTTT. It specifies CASSVGISGSIDTQYF.

This clonotype has only a few counts. The chain uses TRBV4-2 and TRBJ1-3, with a tentative D call TRBD1 (6 bases). Per the germline V gene, CDR1 is LGHNA and CDR2 is YNFKEQ. This CDR3 is 16 amino acids long. V lost 0 bases and J 6 bases, leaving 15 bases between the germline ends. CDR3 residues: CASSQDSGGGENTIYF. The DNA for the CDR3 is TGTGCCAGCAGCCAAGATTCCGGGGGCGGTGAAAACACCATATATTTT.

The rearrangement links TRBV20-1 to TRBJ2-5; 13 nucleotides line up with TRBD2. The J segment lost 5 bases and the V segment lost 7 bases, leaving 10 bases of the junction unmatched. Per the germline V gene, CDR1 is DFQATT and CDR2 is SNEGSKA (reference sequence). The CDR3 is 15 residues long. The CDR3 DNA reads as TGCAGTGGCAGGGGACTAGCGGGAAGAAAGGAGACCCAGTACTTC. Protein product: CSGRGLAGRKETQYF.

The chain employs TRBV29-1 and TRBJ2-6; 9 nucleotides line up with TRBD2. This CDR3 comprises 16 residues. Losses at the gene ends were 6 bases for V and 0 bases for J; bases not matched to a gene: 6. The germline V gene has CDR1 SQVTM and CDR2 ANQGSEA. The CDR3 nucleotides are TGCAGCGTGGCGGGGGGGCGGATCTCTGGGGCCAACGTCCTGACTTTC. Translated: CSVAGGRISGANVLTF. Using reference TRBV29-1 and TRBJ2-6 for the parts outside the CDR3, the full variable domain is SAVISQKPSRDICQRGTSLTIQCQVDSQVTMMFWYRQQPGQSLTLIATANQGSEATYESGFVIDKFPISRPNLTFSTLTVSNMSPEDSSIYLCSVAGGRISGANVLTFGAGSRLTVL.

This clonotype was counted a few times. The V gene is TRBV9, the J gene TRBJ2-2; no clear D gene. Trimming removed 3 bases from V and 2 bases from J, with 5 bases in between. CDR3 size: 13 residues. Germline lookup yields CDR1 SGDLS and CDR2 YYNGEE. The CDR3 nucleotides are TGTGCCAGCAGCGGGACCAACACCGGGGAGCTGTTTTTT. It is translated as CASSGTNTGELFF.

This chain joins TRBV20-1 and TRBJ1-2; D is uncertain. CDR3 length: 13 residues. Germline values: CDR1 DFQATT, CDR2 SNEGSKA (reference sequence). V dropped 0 bases and J dropped 4 bases, with 9 bases sitting between them. CDR3 sequence (DNA): TGCAGTGCTAGAGACCGACGAACCTATGGCTACACCTTC. Its translation: CSARDRRTYGYTF.

V usage is TRBV4-1 and J usage is TRBJ2-5; D possibly matches TRBD1 or TRBD2 (6 bases each). The CDR3 sequence is 16 residues long. The germline V and J ends were trimmed by 1 base and 1 base, with 13 bases remaining between them. The germline V gene encodes CDR1 MGHRA and CDR2 YSYEKL. CDR3 in DNA: TGCGCCAGCAGCCAAGGACGAGGAGGGGGCCAAGAGACCCAGTACTTC. This sequence encodes CASSQGRGGGQETQYF.